The sequence of this TCR beta chain was determined in a study of T cell repertoires in ileal Crohn's disease. Study at large: About half received postoperative treatment, roughly twelve with thiopurines and 15 to 20 anti-TNF.

Repertoires were generated with immunoSEQ multiplex PCR, while TCRdb's copy carries only in-frame clones and drops some. This sample carries about 9,600 clones, approximately 82% of them seen once, and the ten largest clones take 25%. With 1 base removed from V and 0 bases from J, the gap between germline ends came to 13 bases. Germline V gene data show CDR1 as SGHRS and CDR2 as YFSETQ. The CDR3 is 17 amino acids. Study outcomes and limitations: Clonal expansions were more frequent in active smokers than non-smokers at surgery. Clonality above 26.8% at surgery always came with endoscopic recurrence. Compared with CD4 T cells, sorted CD8 cells carried more expanded clones.

A remark on this clone: The antigen remains unidentified.

Sequencing input: ileal tissue. The rearrangement uses TRBV5-1 and TRBJ2-2; TRBD2 is a possible D gene (6 bases). The receptor was isolated from an adult with Crohn's disease. CDR3 sequence reads: CASSLSAGMSNTGELFF. CDR3 nucleotide sequence: TGCGCCAGCAGCTTGTCAGCGGGCATGTCGAACACCGGGGAGCTGTTTTTT.